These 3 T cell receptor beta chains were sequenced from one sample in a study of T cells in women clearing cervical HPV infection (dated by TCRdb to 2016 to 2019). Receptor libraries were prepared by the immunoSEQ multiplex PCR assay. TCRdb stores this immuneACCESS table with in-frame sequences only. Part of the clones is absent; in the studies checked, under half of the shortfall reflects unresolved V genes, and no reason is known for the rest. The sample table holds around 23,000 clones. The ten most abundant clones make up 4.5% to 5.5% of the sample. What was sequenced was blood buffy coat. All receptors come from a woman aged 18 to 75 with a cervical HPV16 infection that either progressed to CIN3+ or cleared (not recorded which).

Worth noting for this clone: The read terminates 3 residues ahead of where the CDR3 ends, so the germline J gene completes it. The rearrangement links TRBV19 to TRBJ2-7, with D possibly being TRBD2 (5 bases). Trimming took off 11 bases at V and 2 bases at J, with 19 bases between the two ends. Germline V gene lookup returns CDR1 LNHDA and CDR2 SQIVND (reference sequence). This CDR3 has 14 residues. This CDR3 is CARSRGRSTYEQYF. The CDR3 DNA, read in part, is TGTGCCCGATCTCGGGGTCGGTCCACCTACGAG.

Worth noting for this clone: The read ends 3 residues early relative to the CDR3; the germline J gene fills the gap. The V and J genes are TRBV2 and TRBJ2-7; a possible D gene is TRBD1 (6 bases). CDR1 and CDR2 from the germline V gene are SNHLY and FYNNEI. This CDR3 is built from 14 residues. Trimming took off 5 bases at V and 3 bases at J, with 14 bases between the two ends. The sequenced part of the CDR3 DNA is TGTGCCAGCAGTCCACCAACAGGGCTCTACGAG. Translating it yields CASSPPTGLYE. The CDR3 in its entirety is CASSPPTGLYEQYF. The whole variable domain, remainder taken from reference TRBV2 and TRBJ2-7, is EPEVTQTPSHQVTQMGQEVILRCVPISNHLYFYWYRQILGQKVEFLVSFYNNEISEKSEIFDDQFSVERPDGSNFTLKIRSTKLEDSAMYFCASSPPTGLYEQYFGPGTRLTVT.

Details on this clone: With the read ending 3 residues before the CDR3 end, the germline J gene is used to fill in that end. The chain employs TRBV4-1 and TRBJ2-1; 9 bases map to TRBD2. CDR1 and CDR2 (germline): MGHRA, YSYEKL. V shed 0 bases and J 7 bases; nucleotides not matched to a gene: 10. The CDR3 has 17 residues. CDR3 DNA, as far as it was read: TGCGCCAGCAGCCAAGATATACGTAGCGGGAGCACAAATGAG. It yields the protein CASSQDIRSGSTNE. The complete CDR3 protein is CASSQDIRSGSTNEQFF.